This T cell receptor (beta chain) is from a study of beta chain features in type 1 diabetes. Whole-study findings and limits: A potential PCR bias toward shorter templates would be equal in patient and control samples. Individuals with type 1 diabetes displayed fewer insertions and more deletions at VDJ junctions.

As every portion of the isolated RNA was reverse transcribed, the sequencing read expressed TCRB transcripts. Measured with immunoSEQ multiplex PCR; TCRdb has only the in-frame clones, and not every one. The sample yields approximately 23,000 clones, 60% to 75% seen once. About this clone itself: Its antigen remains unknown.

The sequencing input was Tregs from blood. This receptor was obtained from a woman aged 40 to 50 in good health.

The CDR3 region is CASRSPLFKQGYEQYF. The CDR3 nucleotides read TGTGCCAGCAGATCCCCATTATTTAAACAGGGATACGAGCAGTACTTC. This chain joins TRBV2 and TRBJ2-5; tentatively, D is TRBD1 (6 bases). The assigned J gene may be wrong: the sequence end matches TRBJ2-7 better. Germline CDR1 and CDR2: SNHLY and FYNNEI. This CDR3 contains 16 residues.